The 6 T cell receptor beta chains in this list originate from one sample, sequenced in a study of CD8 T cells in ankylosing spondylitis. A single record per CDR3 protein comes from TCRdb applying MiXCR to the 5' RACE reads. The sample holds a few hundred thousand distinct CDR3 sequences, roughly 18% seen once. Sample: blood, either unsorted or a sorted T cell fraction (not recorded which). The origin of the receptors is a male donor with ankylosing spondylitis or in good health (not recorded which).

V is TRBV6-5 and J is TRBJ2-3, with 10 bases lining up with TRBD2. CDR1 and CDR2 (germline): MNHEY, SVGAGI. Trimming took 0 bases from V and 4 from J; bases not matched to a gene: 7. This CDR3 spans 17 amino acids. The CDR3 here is CASSYSSPSGSADTQYF. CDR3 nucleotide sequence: TGTGCCAGCAGTTACTCGAGTCCTAGCGGGAGTGCAGATACGCAGTATTTT.

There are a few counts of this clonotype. The CDR3 DNA is TGCAGCGTTGAAGATGGACAGAGGACCTACGAGCAGTACTTC. This translates into CSVEDGQRTYEQYF. The genes are TRBV29-1 and TRBJ2-7; D perhaps matches TRBD1 (6 bases). V lost 0 bases and J 2 bases, leaving 11 bases between the germline ends. The CDR3 is 14 residues long. Germline V gives CDR1 SQVTM, CDR2 ANQGSEA.

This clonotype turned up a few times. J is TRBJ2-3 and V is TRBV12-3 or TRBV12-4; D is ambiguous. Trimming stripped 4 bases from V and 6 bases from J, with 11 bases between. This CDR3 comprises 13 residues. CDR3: CASSWTPLDTQYF. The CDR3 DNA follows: TGTGCCAGCAGTTGGACGCCCCTGGATACGCAGTATTTT.

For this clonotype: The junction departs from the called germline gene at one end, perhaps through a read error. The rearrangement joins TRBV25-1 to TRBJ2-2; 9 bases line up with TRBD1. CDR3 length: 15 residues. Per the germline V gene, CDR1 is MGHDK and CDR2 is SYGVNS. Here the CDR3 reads CASREGTGNTGELFF. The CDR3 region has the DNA TGTGCCAGCAGAGAAGGGACAGGGAACACTGGGGAGCTGTTTTTT. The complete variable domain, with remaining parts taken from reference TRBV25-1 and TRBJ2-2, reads EADIYQTPRYLVIGTGKKITLECSQTMGHDKMYWYQQDPGMELHLIHYSYGVNSTEKGDLSSESTVSRIRTEHFPLTLESARPSHTSQYLCASREGTGNTGELFFGEGSRLTVL.

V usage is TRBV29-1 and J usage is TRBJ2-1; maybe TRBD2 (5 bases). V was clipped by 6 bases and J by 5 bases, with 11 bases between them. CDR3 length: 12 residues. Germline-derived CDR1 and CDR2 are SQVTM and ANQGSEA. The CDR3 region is CSVSWRDNEQFF. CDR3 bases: TGCAGCGTCAGTTGGCGGGACAATGAGCAGTTCTTC.

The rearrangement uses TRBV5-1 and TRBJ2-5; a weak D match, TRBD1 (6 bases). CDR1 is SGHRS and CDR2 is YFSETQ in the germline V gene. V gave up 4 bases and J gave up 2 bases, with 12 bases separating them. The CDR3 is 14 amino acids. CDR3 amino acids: CASSLGRGQETQYF. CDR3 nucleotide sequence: TGCGCCAGCAGCCTAGGAAGGGGGCAAGAGACCCAGTACTTC.